The present T cell receptor (beta chain) was sequenced within a study of cytomegalovirus exposure and HLA in healthy donors. Libraries were prepared by immunoSEQ multiplex PCR; TCRdb keeps only in-frame clonotypes and omits some of them. Of under 150,000 clones listed, around nine tenths are singletons. The CDR3 is 13 residues long. Germline V CDR1 and CDR2: SNHLY, FYNNEI. Trimming took off 3 bases at V and 6 bases at J, with 11 bases between the two ends. The sequence derives from a man between 18 and 29 years old in good health and CMV-seropositive. The sequencing input was PBMCs. This chain connects TRBV2 to TRBJ1-2; maybe TRBD1 (5 bases). CDR3 bases: TGTGCCAGCAGTGATGCGGGGGTGGATGGCTACACCTTC. As protein: CASSDAGVDGYTF.